Each of the 9 T cell receptor beta chains below was sequenced from the same sample in a study of cytomegalovirus exposure and HLA in healthy donors. The PCR used 60 Vbeta and 13 Jbeta primers. Sequencing was performed with immunoSEQ multiplex PCR; in TCRdb, only in-frame clones are kept and a portion is missing. This table holds about 140,000 clones, around three fifths found once. The sequencing sample was made of PBMCs. These receptors originate from a woman aged 40 to 50 in good health and CMV-seronegative.

The chain uses TRBV28 and TRBJ1-5; 8 nucleotides agree with TRBD1. The CDR3 length is 14 residues. Looked up from germline, CDR1 is MDHEN and CDR2 is SYDVKM. V trimming: 5 bases; J trimming: 5 bases; junction bases outside the gene matches: 5. The CDR3 is CASSENRGDQPQHF. CDR3 coding DNA: TGTGCCAGCAGTGAAAACAGGGGGGATCAGCCCCAGCATTTT. Full variable domain (missing parts from reference TRBV28 and TRBJ1-5): DVKVTQSSRYLVKRTGEKVFLECVQDMDHENMFWYRQDPGLGLRLIYFSYDVKMKEKGDIPEGYSVSREKKERFSLILESASTNQTSMYLCASSENRGDQPQHFGDGTRLSIL.

The chain has TRBV18 and TRBJ2-1; no reliable D call. The CDR3 has 13 amino acids. Trimming left V 0 bases short and J 6 bases short, with 6 bases between. Germline-derived CDR1 and CDR2 are KGHSH and LQKENI. The CDR3 loop is CASSPPGLNEQFF. CDR3 in DNA: TGTGCCAGCTCACCACCGGGCCTCAATGAGCAGTTCTTC.

This chain connects TRBV5-6 to TRBJ2-7; TRBD1 might be the D (6 bases). Germline loops: CDR1 SGHDT, CDR2 YYEEEE. This CDR3 is built from 15 residues. Deletions cut 2 bases from V and 0 bases from J, with 12 bases between. The CDR3 DNA reads TGTGCCAGCAGCTTCGGTACAGGGACCTCCTACGAGCAGTACTTC. Its translation: CASSFGTGTSYEQYF.

The chain carries TRBV2 and TRBJ1-5; D ambiguous. CDR1 and CDR2 from the germline V gene are SNHLY and FYNNEI. CDR3 size: 14 residues. Trimming removed 3 bases from V and 7 bases from J, with 13 bases in between. The DNA for the CDR3 is TGTGCCAGCAGTGAGATGGCAGTTGAACAGCCCCAGCATTTT. The encoded protein is CASSEMAVEQPQHF.

The rearrangement joins TRBV27 to TRBJ1-1; D gene uncertain. The CDR3 consists of 13 residues. Trimming left V 6 bases short and J 5 bases short, with 13 bases between. Germline V gene data show CDR1 as MNHEY and CDR2 as SMNVEV (reference sequence). CDR3 sequence reads: CASSLREGTEAFF. DNA of the CDR3: TGTGCCAGCAGCCTTAGGGAGGGTACTGAAGCTTTCTTT.

The J gene is TRBJ1-5, the V gene TRBV15; no clear D gene. CDR1 LNHNV and CDR2 YYDKDF come from the germline V gene (reference sequence). V was pared by 0 bases and J by 3 bases, with 6 bases between. This CDR3 contains 14 residues. CDR3 protein: CATSRDRINQPQHF. CDR3 in DNA: TGTGCCACCAGCAGAGACAGAATCAATCAGCCCCAGCATTTT. Variable domain in full (rest from reference TRBV15 and TRBJ1-5): DAMVIQNPRYQVTQFGKPVTLSCSQTLNHNVMYWYQQKSSQAPKLLFHYYDKDFNNEADTPDNFQSRRPNTSFCFLDIRSPGLGDTAMYLCATSRDRINQPQHFGDGTRLSIL.

The rearrangement joins TRBV6-5 to TRBJ1-1, with 10 bases identical to TRBD1. Germline lookup yields CDR1 MNHEY and CDR2 SVGAGI. The CDR3 is made up of 13 amino acids. After removal of 2 bases from V and 7 bases from J, the junction contained 1 base not matched to a gene. The CDR3 bases are TGTGCCAGCAGTTACGGGGACAGGGGTGAAGCTTTCTTT. Residues: CASSYGDRGEAFF.

The chain couples TRBV5-6 to TRBJ1-1; 7 bases fit TRBD1. Germline CDR1 SGHDT, CDR2 YYEEEE. This CDR3 is 16 amino acids long. V lost 4 bases and J lost 7; bases outside the gene matches: 16. The chain's CDR3 is CASSPGQVVWVGEAFF. CDR3 bases: TGTGCCAGCAGCCCTGGACAGGTGGTCTGGGTTGGTGAAGCTTTCTTT. Based on the CDR3 plus reference TRBV5-6 and TRBJ1-1, the full variable domain is DAGVTQSPTHLIKTRGQQVTLRCSPKSGHDTVSWYQQALGQGPQFIFQYYEEEERQRGNFPDRFSGHQFPNYSSELNVNALLLGDSALYLCASSPGQVVWVGEAFFGQGTRLTVV.

V usage is TRBV7-9 and J usage is TRBJ2-1, with D tentatively TRBD2 (6 bases). Germline values: CDR1 SEHNR, CDR2 FQNEAQ (reference sequence). The length of the CDR3 is 15 residues. The germline V and J ends were trimmed by 5 bases and 4 bases, with 15 bases remaining between them. The CDR3 DNA is TGTGCCAGCAGCCCTGGGGGGATCCCATACAATGAGCAGTTCTTC. It translates to CASSPGGIPYNEQFF.